This T cell receptor beta chain was retrieved from a study of T cell changes during pregnancy in multiple sclerosis. Profiling relied on immunoSEQ multiplex PCR, and the TCRdb table lists in-frame clones only, not all of them. The sample contains tens of thousands of clones, 85% to 95% of which appear only once. The sequencing used peripheral blood, collected after pregnancy. The sequence came from a female donor with multiple sclerosis, enrolled in a pregnancy study.

CDR3 DNA sequence: TGTGCCAGCTCACCACCGGGTTATATGGCGGGACAGGCTGAAAAACTGTTTTTT. Its translation: CASSPPGYMAGQAEKLFF. The chain links TRBV18 to TRBJ1-4, with 8 bases identical to TRBD1. In germline, CDR1 is KGHSH, CDR2 LQKENI. With 0 bases clipped from V and 7 bases from J, the junction kept 13 bases outside the gene matches. This CDR3 has 18 amino acids.